This entry features one TCR beta chain sequence. MiXCR, applied by TCRdb to the RT-PCR reads, yields one record per CDR3 protein. Among 400,000 to 500,000 distinct CDR3 sequences listed, around 15% were seen once. This sample was taken from a study of patients and donors after allogeneic stem cell transplantation. V dropped 3 bases and J dropped 5 bases, with 4 bases sitting between them. Germline CDR1 and CDR2: SGHTA and FQGTGA. This CDR3 region has 11 residues. This receptor was identified in a human donor who was either an allogeneic HSCT recipient or a stem cell or donor lymphocyte infusion donor (not recorded which). It is not recorded whose cells these are; they may come from a transplant donor. The gene calls are TRBV7-3 and TRBJ1-2; D gene unclear. Sequenced material: blood, either unsorted or a sorted T cell fraction (not recorded which). The CDR3 spells CASSFPYGYTF. DNA of the CDR3: TGTGCCAGCAGCTTCCCTTATGGCTACACCTTC.